The 30 T cell receptor beta chains given below trace back to one sample, sequenced in a study of post-analysis software for immune sequencing data. General study results and limits: Four to six TRBV segments were significantly more frequent in patients than in controls. TRBV5-6, TRBV5-1 and TRBV20-1 were among these segments.

The authors incorporated unique molecular identifiers into the TCR beta cDNA libraries. TCRdb re-analysed the PCR reads in MiXCR, keeping a single row per CDR3 protein. The sample yields 800,000 to 950,000 distinct CDR3 sequences, around 53% seen once. Antigens for these TCRs are unknown. Source material: blood. The receptors shown here come from a girl under 18 with multiple sclerosis.

The rearrangement links TRBV20-1 to TRBJ2-7; weak D call: TRBD1 (6 bases). V dropped 3 bases and J dropped 4 bases, with 16 bases sitting between them. This CDR3 comprises 14 residues. Germline CDR1 is DFQATT and CDR2 is SNEGSKA (reference sequence). The CDR3 region has the DNA TGCAGTGCTAGGTCTGTACAGGGCCAATACGAGCAGTACTTC. It is translated as CSARSVQGQYEQYF.

This clonotype has just a few counts. The CDR3 sequence: CASSTTRGSDTQYF. The CDR3 DNA is TGTGCCAGCAGCACCACGCGGGGGTCAGATACGCAGTATTTT. V is TRBV2 and J is TRBJ2-3, with 7 bases aligning to TRBD2. CDR1 and CDR2 (germline): SNHLY, FYNNEI. V was pared by 6 bases and J by 4 bases, with 7 bases of the junction left unmatched. CDR3 size: 14 residues. Based on the CDR3 plus reference TRBV2 and TRBJ2-3, the full variable domain is EPEVTQTPSHQVTQMGQEVILRCVPISNHLYFYWYRQILGQKVEFLVSFYNNEISEKSEIFDDQFSVERPDGSNFTLKIRSTKLEDSAMYFCASSTTRGSDTQYFGPGTRLTVL.

The chain uses TRBV29-1 and TRBJ1-2; D uncertain. Trimming left V 4 bases short and J 3 bases short, with 15 bases between. Germline-derived CDR1 and CDR2 are SQVTM and ANQGSEA. There are 14 residues in the CDR3. CDR3 sequence: CSVVGIGFDYGYTF. Written as DNA, the CDR3 is TGCAGCGTTGTGGGGATCGGGTTCGACTATGGCTACACCTTC.

This clonotype was counted a few times. The gene calls are TRBV10-3 and TRBJ2-7, with 10 bases that match TRBD2. Trimming at V came to 0 bases and at J to 6 bases, leaving 5 bases not matched to a gene. This CDR3 has 15 residues. Per germline, CDR1 ENHRY and CDR2 SYGVKD. The CDR3 DNA reads as TGTGCCATCAGTGAGTCCGATAGCGGGAGGAGCGAGCAGTACTTC. Protein sequence: CAISESDSGRSEQYF.

This clonotype has just one count. The chain carries TRBV12-3 or TRBV12-4 and TRBJ2-3; 9 bases are a match to TRBD2. This CDR3 spans 15 amino acids. With 6 bases clipped from V and 4 bases from J, the junction kept 8 bases outside the gene matches. The CDR3 nucleotides are TGTGCCAGCAGCCGCCTTAGCGGGAGCGCAGATACGCAGTATTTT. Amino acid sequence: CASSRLSGSADTQYF.

This rearrangement joins TRBV5-1 to TRBJ2-4; 7 nucleotides align to TRBD1. This CDR3 has 16 residues. Losses at the gene ends were 4 bases for V and 0 bases for J; bases not matched to a gene: 7. Germline-derived CDR1 and CDR2 are SGHRS and YFSETQ. The DNA for the CDR3 is TGCGCCAGCAGCGTGGACAGGACCTTAGCCAAAAACATTCAGTACTTC. Amino acid sequence: CASSVDRTLAKNIQYF.

The table lists this clonotype with many counts. The V gene is TRBV29-1, the J gene TRBJ2-1; 8 nucleotides align to TRBD2. The CDR3 is 13 amino acids. V lost 7 bases and J lost 3; bases outside the gene matches: 5. Germline values: CDR1 SQVTM, CDR2 ANQGSEA. In DNA form, the CDR3 reads TGCAGCGGCGGACTAGCCCTCTACAATGAGCAGTTCTTC. Translation gives CSGGLALYNEQFF.

V is TRBV7-3 and J is TRBJ2-3; 7 bases map to TRBD1. Germline CDR1 reads SGHTA; CDR2 reads FQGTGA. J gave up 8 bases and V 5 bases, and 7 bases lay outside the gene matches. This CDR3 contains 13 residues. The CDR3 sequence: CASSPDRAGTQYF. CDR3 coding DNA: TGTGCCAGCAGCCCCGACAGGGCCGGTACGCAGTATTTT.

The rearrangement links TRBV7-9 to TRBJ1-2, with D perhaps TRBD1 (6 bases). CDR1 and CDR2 from the germline V gene are SEHNR and FQNEAQ (reference sequence). The CDR3 sequence is 14 residues long. V lost 1 base, J lost 6 bases, and 12 bases lay in between. Here the CDR3 reads CASSLGSGADGYTF. The CDR3 DNA reads as TGTGCCAGCAGCTTAGGATCAGGGGCCGATGGCTACACCTTC.

The J gene is TRBJ2-5, the V gene TRBV20-1, with D hard to call. The germline gives CDR1 DFQATT, CDR2 SNEGSKA (reference sequence). Between the trimmed V and J ends, which lost 6 bases and 5 bases, there was a span of 13 bases. The CDR3 consists of 12 residues. CDR3 residues: CSAWGFGETQYF. As DNA, the CDR3 is TGCAGTGCGTGGGGATTTGGGGAGACCCAGTACTTC.

The V call is TRBV12-3 or TRBV12-4, the J call TRBJ1-1; D is uncertain. CDR3 size: 15 residues. The V end was cut by 6 bases, the J end by 6 bases, with 20 bases between. CDR3 amino acids: CASRRSEGLGAEAFF. The CDR3 bases are TGTGCCAGCAGACGGAGCGAGGGCCTTGGGGCTGAAGCTTTCTTT.

This sequence joins TRBV6-2 or TRBV6-3 and TRBJ1-1; D remains unclear. CDR1 MNHEY and CDR2 SVGEGT come from the germline V gene. The CDR3 spans 14 residues. Trimming removed 2 bases from V and 8 bases from J, with 15 bases in between. CDR3 DNA: TGTGCCAGCAGTTACCACACTTTCTCAGCCGAAGCTTTCTTT. It codes for CASSYHTFSAEAFF.

In this sample, this clonotype turned up a few times. The CDR3 nucleotides are TGCAGCGCCGGGGGACAGGGCCCTGGGAACTATGGCTACACCTTC. This translates into CSAGGQGPGNYGYTF. The genes are TRBV29-1 and TRBJ1-2; 9 nucleotides line up with TRBD1. The germline V gene has CDR1 SQVTM and CDR2 ANQGSEA. After removal of 7 bases from V and 2 bases from J, the junction contained 11 bases not matched to a gene. The CDR3 is 15 amino acids.

The chain combines TRBV7-6 with TRBJ1-1; D remains ambiguous. Germline CDR1 reads SGHVS; CDR2 reads FNYEAQ. V gave up 0 bases and J gave up 0 bases, with 5 bases separating them. This CDR3 contains 14 residues. In nucleotides, the CDR3 is TGTGCCAGCAGCTTAGCCGAATTGAACACTGAAGCTTTCTTT. It is translated as CASSLAELNTEAFF.

This sequence joins TRBV6-6 and TRBJ1-2; a weak D match, TRBD1 (6 bases). This CDR3 comprises 17 residues. Trimming pared 2 bases from V and 0 bases from J, leaving 16 bases between. The germline CDR1 and CDR2 sequences are MNHNY and SVGAGI (reference sequence). CDR3 coding DNA: TGTGCCAGCAGTTACACCGGGGGGGCCAGCGCTAACTATGGCTACACCTTC. This gives the protein CASSYTGGASANYGYTF.

This clonotype was counted only a few times. One junction end does not reproduce the germline sequence, and a read error may be involved. The V gene is TRBV5-6, the J gene TRBJ2-3; unclear D gene. Germline lookup yields CDR1 SGHDT and CDR2 YYEEEE. The CDR3 is made up of 13 amino acids. CDR3 bases: TGTGCCAGCAGTTTGGTGCGGTTGGATACGCAGTATTTT. Protein sequence: CASSLVRLDTQYF. Combining the CDR3 with reference TRBV5-6 and TRBJ2-3 gives the whole variable domain DAGVTQSPTHLIKTRGQQVTLRCSPKSGHDTVSWYQQALGQGPQFIFQYYEEEERQRGNFPDRFSGHQFPNYSSELNVNALLLGDSALYLCASSLVRLDTQYFGPGTRLTVL.

This clonotype came up a few times. This sequence joins TRBV12-3 or TRBV12-4 and TRBJ2-6; D call uncertain. V was pared by 5 bases and J by 0 bases, with 8 bases between. CDR3 length equals 15 residues. The CDR3 DNA reads as TGTGCCAGCAGTCTCCGTATCTCTGGGGCCAACGTCCTGACTTTC. It encodes CASSLRISGANVLTF.

The chain recombines TRBV20-1 with TRBJ2-7, with D possibly TRBD1 on 5 matching bases. TRBJ2-5 matches the DNA end more closely, so the J call is doubtful. Germline V gives CDR1 DFQATT, CDR2 SNEGSKA (reference sequence). This CDR3 contains 13 residues. The CDR3, as DNA: TGCAGTGCTAGAGGGGGCTCTCTGGAGACCCAGTACTTC. As protein: CSARGGSLETQYF.

The chain joins TRBV18 to TRBJ2-5, with D possibly matching TRBD2 (6 bases). Germline-derived CDR1 and CDR2 are KGHSH and LQKENI. The germline V and J ends were trimmed by 10 bases and 4 bases, with 13 bases remaining between them. This CDR3 is built from 12 residues. The CDR3 is CANGLLGETQYF. The CDR3 DNA reads as TGTGCCAACGGACTACTCGGAGAGACCCAGTACTTC.

This chain uses TRBV12-3 or TRBV12-4 with TRBJ2-1; 10 positions agree with TRBD2. Trimming took 3 bases from V and 8 from J; bases not matched to a gene: 7. This CDR3 region has 15 residues. CDR3 sequence: CASSLTAGGPHEQFF. DNA of the CDR3: TGTGCCAGCAGTTTGACAGCGGGGGGGCCCCATGAGCAGTTCTTC.

This clonotype turned up a few times. The chain recombines TRBV3-1 with TRBJ2-7, with 13 bases that match TRBD2. Germline CDR1 and CDR2: LGHDT and YNNKEL (reference sequence). V lost 4 bases and J lost 2; bases outside the gene matches: 5. The CDR3 is 16 residues long. CDR3 amino acids: CASSRGTSGATYEQYF. In DNA, the CDR3 is TGTGCCAGCAGCCGCGGGACTAGCGGGGCTACCTACGAGCAGTACTTC.

This chain connects TRBV12-3 or TRBV12-4 to TRBJ2-3; 8 bases line up with TRBD1. Trimming took 4 bases from V and 5 from J; bases not matched to a gene: 8. This CDR3 spans 15 amino acids. CDR3 in DNA: TGTGCCAGCAGTTCCCGAGGACAGGGAATAGATACGCAGTATTTT. Translation gives CASSSRGQGIDTQYF.

The chain combines TRBV4-1 with TRBJ1-4; a weak D match, TRBD1 (5 bases). This CDR3 spans 15 amino acids. V was trimmed by 0 bases and J by 8 bases, leaving 13 bases between them. Germline V CDR1 and CDR2: MGHRA, YSYEKL. The CDR3 spells CASSQEGSGVEKLFF. The CDR3 region has the DNA TGCGCCAGCAGCCAAGAAGGATCGGGGGTAGAAAAACTGTTTTTT.

V usage is TRBV6-5 and J usage is TRBJ2-7; 10 positions agree with TRBD2. In germline, CDR1 is MNHEY, CDR2 SVGAGI. CDR3 length: 16 amino acids. V shed 0 bases and J 4 bases; nucleotides not matched to a gene: 6. This CDR3 is CASSYSLLAGVYEQYF. CDR3 in DNA: TGTGCCAGCAGTTACTCCCTCCTAGCGGGAGTTTACGAGCAGTACTTC.

There are a few counts of this clonotype. The rearrangement joins TRBV6-5 to TRBJ2-5; the D gene is possibly TRBD1 (5 bases). The J call is doubtful: the DNA matches TRBJ2-7 better. The CDR3 contains 12 residues. Germline V CDR1 and CDR2: MNHEY, SVGAGI. For the CDR3, the DNA is TGTGCCAGCAGTACGACAGATTACGAGCAGTACTTC. Translated: CASSTTDYEQYF.

The chain links TRBV12-3 or TRBV12-4 to TRBJ1-6; 7 positions match TRBD1. V was clipped by 7 bases and J by 4 bases; unmatched bases: 7. This CDR3 comprises 15 residues. CDR3 DNA sequence: TGTGCCAGCACCATGGGACAGAGATATAATTCACCCCTCCACTTT. Encoded protein: CASTMGQRYNSPLHF.

CDR3 DNA sequence: TGTGCCAGCAGCCAGCGTAGGCGACAGGGGGCCGACAATGAGCAGTTCTTC. Encoded protein: CASSQRRRQGADNEQFF. This chain joins TRBV3-1 and TRBJ2-1; TRBD1 agrees at 10 bases. This CDR3 region has 17 residues. Germline trimming cut 3 bases from V and 5 bases from J; bases unmatched to any gene: 10. Germline V gene sequence: CDR1 LGHDT, CDR2 YNNKEL (reference sequence).

This clonotype was observed a handful of times. The CDR3 DNA is TGCAGCGTTCTACGCAGGGAGACCCAGTACTTC. Protein: CSVLRRETQYF. The chain joins TRBV29-1 to TRBJ2-7; unclear D gene. The J call may be faulty, since TRBJ2-5 better matches the DNA end. The CDR3 runs 11 residues. In germline, CDR1 is SQVTM, CDR2 ANQGSEA.

The DNA for the CDR3 is TGCAGCGTTGGGACCGGGGCCAACGTCCTGACTTTC. Amino acids: CSVGTGANVLTF. V and J are TRBV29-1 and TRBJ2-6; D call uncertain. Germline V gene sequence: CDR1 SQVTM, CDR2 ANQGSEA. V shed 4 bases and J shed 4 bases, with 5 bases lying between them. CDR3 length: 12 amino acids.

J is TRBJ2-7 and V is TRBV10-3, with D tentatively TRBD2 (5 bases). Germline CDR1 reads ENHRY; CDR2 reads SYGVKD. This CDR3 comprises 12 residues. The V end lost 6 bases, the J end lost 2 bases, and 8 bases lay between the germline ends. The CDR3 DNA reads TGTGCCATCAGGGACTCGGCCTACGAGCAGTACTTC. Its translation: CAIRDSAYEQYF.